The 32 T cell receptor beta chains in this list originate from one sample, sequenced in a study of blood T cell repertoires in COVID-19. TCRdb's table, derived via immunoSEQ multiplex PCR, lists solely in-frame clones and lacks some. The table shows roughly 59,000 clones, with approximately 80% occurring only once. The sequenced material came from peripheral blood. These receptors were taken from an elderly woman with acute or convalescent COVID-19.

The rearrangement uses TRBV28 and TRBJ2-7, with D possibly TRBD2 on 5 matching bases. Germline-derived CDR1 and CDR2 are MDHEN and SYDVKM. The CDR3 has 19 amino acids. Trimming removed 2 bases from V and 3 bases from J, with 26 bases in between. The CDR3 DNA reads TGTGCCAGCAGTTTAAGTATCCCCTACTCGCGGAGGCGAAACTACGAGCAGTACTTC. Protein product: CASSLSIPYSRRRNYEQYF.

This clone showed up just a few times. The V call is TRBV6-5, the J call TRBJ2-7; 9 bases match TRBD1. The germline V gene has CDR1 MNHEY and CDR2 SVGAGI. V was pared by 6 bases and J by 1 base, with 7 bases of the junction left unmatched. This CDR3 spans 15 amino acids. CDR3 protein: CASRTDRGDSYEQYF. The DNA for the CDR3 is TGTGCCAGCAGGACCGACAGGGGGGATTCCTACGAGCAGTACTTC.

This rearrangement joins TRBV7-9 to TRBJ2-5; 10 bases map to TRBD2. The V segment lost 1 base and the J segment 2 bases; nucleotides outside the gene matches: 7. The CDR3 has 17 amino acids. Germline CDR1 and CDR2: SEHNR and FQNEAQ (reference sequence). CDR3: CASSLGLAGGSQETQYF. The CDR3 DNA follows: TGTGCCAGCAGCTTAGGTTTAGCGGGGGGATCACAAGAGACCCAGTACTTC. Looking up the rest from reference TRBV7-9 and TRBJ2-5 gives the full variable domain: DTGVSQNPRHKITKRGQNVTFRCDPISEHNRLYWYRQTLGQGPEFLTYFQNEAQLEKSRLLSDRFSAERPKGSFSTLEIQRTEQGDSAMYLCASSLGLAGGSQETQYFGPGTRLLVL.

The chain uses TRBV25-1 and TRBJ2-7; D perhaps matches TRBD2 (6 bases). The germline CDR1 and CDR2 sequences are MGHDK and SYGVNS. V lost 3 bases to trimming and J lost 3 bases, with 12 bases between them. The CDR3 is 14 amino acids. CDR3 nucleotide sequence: TGTGCCAGCAGTGAGGCGGGACCGGGCTACGAGCAGTACTTC. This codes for CASSEAGPGYEQYF.

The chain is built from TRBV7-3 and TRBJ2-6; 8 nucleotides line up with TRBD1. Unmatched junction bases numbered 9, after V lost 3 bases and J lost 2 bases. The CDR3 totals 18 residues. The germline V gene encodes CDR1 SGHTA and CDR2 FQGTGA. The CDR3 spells CASSLMGLQGAGANVLTF. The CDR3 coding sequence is TGTGCCAGCAGCTTGATGGGGTTACAGGGGGCTGGGGCCAACGTCCTGACTTTC.

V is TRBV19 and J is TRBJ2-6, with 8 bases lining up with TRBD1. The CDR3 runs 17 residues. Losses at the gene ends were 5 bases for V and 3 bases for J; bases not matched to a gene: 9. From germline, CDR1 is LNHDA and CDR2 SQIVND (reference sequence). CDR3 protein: CASSSMDRAGGANVLTF. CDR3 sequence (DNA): TGTGCCAGTAGTTCCATGGACAGGGCAGGTGGGGCCAACGTCCTGACTTTC.

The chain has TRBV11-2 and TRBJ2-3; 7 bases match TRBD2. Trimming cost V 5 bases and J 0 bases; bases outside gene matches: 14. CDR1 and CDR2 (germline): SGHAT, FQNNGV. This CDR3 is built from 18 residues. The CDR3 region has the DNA TGTGCCAGCAGCCGCAGACCCGGGGCTAGCGGAAGCACAGATACGCAGTATTTT. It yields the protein CASSRRPGASGSTDTQYF.

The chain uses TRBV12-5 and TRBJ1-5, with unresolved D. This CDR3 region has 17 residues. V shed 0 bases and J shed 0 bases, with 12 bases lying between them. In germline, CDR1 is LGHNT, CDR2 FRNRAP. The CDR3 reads CASGLVETRNSNQPQHF. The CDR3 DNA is TGTGCTAGTGGTTTGGTAGAGACACGAAATAGCAATCAGCCCCAGCATTTT.

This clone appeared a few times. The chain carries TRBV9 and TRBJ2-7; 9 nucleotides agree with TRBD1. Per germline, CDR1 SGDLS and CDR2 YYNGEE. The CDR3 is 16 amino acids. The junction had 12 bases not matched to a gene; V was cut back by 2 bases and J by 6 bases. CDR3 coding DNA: TGTGCCAGCAGCGTCTTCGACAGGGGGGGTTCGGGCGAGCAGTACTTC. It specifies CASSVFDRGGSGEQYF.

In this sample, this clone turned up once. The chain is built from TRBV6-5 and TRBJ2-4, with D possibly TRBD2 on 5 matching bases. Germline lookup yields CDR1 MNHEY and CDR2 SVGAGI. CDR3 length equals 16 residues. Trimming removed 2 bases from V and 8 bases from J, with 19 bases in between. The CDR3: CASSYKGMTKFDIQYF. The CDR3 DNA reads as TGTGCCAGCAGTTACAAGGGCATGACTAAGTTCGACATTCAGTACTTC.

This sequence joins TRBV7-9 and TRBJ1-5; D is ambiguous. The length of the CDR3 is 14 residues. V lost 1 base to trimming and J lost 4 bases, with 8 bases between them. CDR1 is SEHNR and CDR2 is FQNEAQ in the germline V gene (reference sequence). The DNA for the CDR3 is TGTGCCAGCAGCTTAGACACGCCAAATCAGCCCCAGCATTTT. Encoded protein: CASSLDTPNQPQHF.

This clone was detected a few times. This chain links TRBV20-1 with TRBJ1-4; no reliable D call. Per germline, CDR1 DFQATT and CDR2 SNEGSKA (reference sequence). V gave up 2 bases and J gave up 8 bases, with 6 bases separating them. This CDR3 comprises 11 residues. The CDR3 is CSARSQEKLFF. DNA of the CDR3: TGCAGTGCTAGATCCCAGGAAAAACTGTTTTTT.

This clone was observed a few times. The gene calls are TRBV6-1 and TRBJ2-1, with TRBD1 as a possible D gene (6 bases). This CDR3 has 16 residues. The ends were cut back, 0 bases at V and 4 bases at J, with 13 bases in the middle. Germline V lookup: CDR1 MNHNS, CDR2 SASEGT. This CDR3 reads CASSEALRGSYNEQFF. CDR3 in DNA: TGTGCCAGCAGTGAAGCGCTCAGGGGAAGTTACAATGAGCAGTTCTTC.

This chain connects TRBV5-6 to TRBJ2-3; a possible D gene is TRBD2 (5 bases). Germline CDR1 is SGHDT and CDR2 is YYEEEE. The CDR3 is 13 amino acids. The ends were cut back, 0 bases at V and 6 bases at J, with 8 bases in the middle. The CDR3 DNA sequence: TGTGCCAGCAGCTTGGGGTGGGAGGATACGCAGTATTTT. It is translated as CASSLGWEDTQYF.

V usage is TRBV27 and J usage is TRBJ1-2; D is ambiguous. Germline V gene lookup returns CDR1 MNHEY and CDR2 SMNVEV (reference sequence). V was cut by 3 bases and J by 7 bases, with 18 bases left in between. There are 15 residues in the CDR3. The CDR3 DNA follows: TGTGCCAGCAGTTTTAACAGTTTAAAGGTCGGTGGCTACACCTTC. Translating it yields CASSFNSLKVGGYTF.

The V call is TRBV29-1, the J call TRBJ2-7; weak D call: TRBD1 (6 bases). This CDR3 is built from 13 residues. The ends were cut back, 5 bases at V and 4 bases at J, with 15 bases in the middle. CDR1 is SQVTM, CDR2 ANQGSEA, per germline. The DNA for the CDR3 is TGCAGCGTTATCCCGGGACAACCTTACGAGCAGTACTTC. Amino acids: CSVIPGQPYEQYF.

DNA for the CDR3: TGTGCCAGCAGTCCGAGACCCCCCCCAGGGGGGATGGTTCAGCCCCAGCATTTT. It translates to CASSPRPPPGGMVQPQHF. The chain has TRBV28 and TRBJ1-5; 7 bases are shared with TRBD1. The ends lost 5 bases at V and 6 bases at J; junction bases unmatched: 19. Germline CDR1 and CDR2: MDHEN and SYDVKM. This CDR3 is built from 18 residues.

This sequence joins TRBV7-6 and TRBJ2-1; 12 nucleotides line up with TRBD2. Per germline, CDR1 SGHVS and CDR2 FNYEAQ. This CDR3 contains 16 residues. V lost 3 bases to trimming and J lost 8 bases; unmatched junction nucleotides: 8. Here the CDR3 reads CASSFQTSGSLDEQFF. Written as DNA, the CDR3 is TGTGCCAGCAGCTTCCAGACTAGCGGGAGTTTGGATGAGCAGTTCTTC.

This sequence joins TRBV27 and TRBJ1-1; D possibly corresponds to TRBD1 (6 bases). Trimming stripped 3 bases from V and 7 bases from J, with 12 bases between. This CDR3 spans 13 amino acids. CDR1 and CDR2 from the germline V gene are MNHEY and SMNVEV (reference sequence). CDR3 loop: CASSFLDRDEAFF. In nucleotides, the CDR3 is TGTGCCAGCAGTTTTCTGGACAGAGATGAAGCTTTCTTT.

The CDR3 DNA sequence: TGTGCCAGCAGCGCCGGACAGGGCTACTCTGGAAACACCATATATTTT. This encodes CASSAGQGYSGNTIYF. The rearrangement links TRBV9 to TRBJ1-3; 8 bases align to TRBD1. With 3 bases clipped from V and 0 bases from J, the junction kept 5 bases outside the gene matches. The germline V gene has CDR1 SGDLS and CDR2 YYNGEE. The CDR3 runs to 16 residues. The whole variable domain, remainder taken from reference TRBV9 and TRBJ1-3, is DSGVTQTPKHLITATGQRVTLRCSPRSGDLSVYWYQQSLDQGLQFLIQYYNGEERAKGNILERFSAQQFPDLHSELNLSSLELGDSALYFCASSAGQGYSGNTIYFGEGSWLTVV.

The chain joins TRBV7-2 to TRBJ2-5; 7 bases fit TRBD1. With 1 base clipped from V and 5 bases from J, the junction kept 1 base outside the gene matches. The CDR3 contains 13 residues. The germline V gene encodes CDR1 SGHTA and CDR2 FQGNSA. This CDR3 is CASSLGTGETQYF. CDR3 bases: TGTGCCAGCAGCTTAGGGACAGGCGAGACCCAGTACTTC.

The CDR3 here is CASRTSGSDEQYF. The CDR3 nucleotides read TGTGCCAGCCGGACTAGCGGGAGCGACGAGCAGTACTTC. This chain links TRBV6-6 with TRBJ2-7, with 13 bases lining up with TRBD2. The CDR3 sequence is 13 residues long. After removal of 8 bases from V and 5 bases from J, the junction contained 3 bases not matched to a gene. Germline V gene data show CDR1 as MNHNY and CDR2 as SVGAGI (reference sequence).

This CDR3 is CASSLGTSGLNEQFF. The DNA of the CDR3 is TGTGCCAGCAGCCTTGGGACTAGCGGATTAAATGAGCAGTTCTTC. The J gene is TRBJ2-1, the V gene TRBV14, with 11 positions matching TRBD2. The CDR3 length is 15 residues. Germline CDR1 is SGHDN and CDR2 is FVKESK. Trimming removed 4 bases from V and 7 bases from J; junction bases left unmatched: 6.

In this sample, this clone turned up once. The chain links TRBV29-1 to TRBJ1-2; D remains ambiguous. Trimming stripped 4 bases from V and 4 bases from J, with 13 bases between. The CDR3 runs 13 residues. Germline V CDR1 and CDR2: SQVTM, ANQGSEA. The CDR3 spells CSVAGSSSYGYTF. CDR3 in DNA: TGCAGCGTTGCGGGGAGTTCGAGCTATGGCTACACCTTC.

CDR3 region: CASSQVLGGPFGYTF. The CDR3 DNA is TGTGCCAGCAGCCAAGTATTAGGAGGGCCATTTGGCTACACCTTC. V usage is TRBV14 and J usage is TRBJ1-2; D unclear. There are 15 residues in the CDR3. In germline, CDR1 is SGHDN, CDR2 FVKESK. V lost 1 base to trimming and J lost 7 bases, with 16 bases between them.

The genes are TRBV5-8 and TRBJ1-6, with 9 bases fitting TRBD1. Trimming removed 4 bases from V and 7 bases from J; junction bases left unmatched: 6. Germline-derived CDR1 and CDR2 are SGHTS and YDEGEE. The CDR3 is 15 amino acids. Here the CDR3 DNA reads TGTGCCAGCAGCCCGGGACAGGGCTACAATTCACCCCTCCACTTT. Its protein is CASSPGQGYNSPLHF.

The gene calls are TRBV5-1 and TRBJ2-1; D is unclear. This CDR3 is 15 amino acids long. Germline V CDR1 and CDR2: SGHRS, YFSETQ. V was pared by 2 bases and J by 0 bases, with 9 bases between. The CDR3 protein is CASSLRGGSYNEQFF. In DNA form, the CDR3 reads TGCGCCAGCAGCTTACGAGGTGGCTCCTACAATGAGCAGTTCTTC. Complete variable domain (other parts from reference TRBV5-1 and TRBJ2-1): KAGVTQTPRYLIKTRGQQVTLSCSPISGHRSVSWYQQTPGQGLQFLFEYFSETQRNKGNFPGRFSGRQFSNSRSEMNVSTLELGDSALYLCASSLRGGSYNEQFFGPGTRLTVL.

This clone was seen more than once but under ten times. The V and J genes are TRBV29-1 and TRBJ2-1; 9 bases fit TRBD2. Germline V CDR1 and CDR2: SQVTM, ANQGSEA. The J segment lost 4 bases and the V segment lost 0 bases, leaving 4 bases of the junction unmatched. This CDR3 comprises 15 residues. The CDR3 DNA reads TGCAGCGTTGAAGAGGTAGCGGGAGCATACAATGAGCAGTTCTTC. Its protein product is CSVEEVAGAYNEQFF.

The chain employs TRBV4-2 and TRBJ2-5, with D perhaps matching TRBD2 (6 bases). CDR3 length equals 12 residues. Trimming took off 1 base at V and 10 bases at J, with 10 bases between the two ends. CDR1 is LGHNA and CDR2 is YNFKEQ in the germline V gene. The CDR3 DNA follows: TGTGCCAGCAGCCAAGGTAAGGGAGGCCAGTACTTC. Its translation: CASSQGKGGQYF.

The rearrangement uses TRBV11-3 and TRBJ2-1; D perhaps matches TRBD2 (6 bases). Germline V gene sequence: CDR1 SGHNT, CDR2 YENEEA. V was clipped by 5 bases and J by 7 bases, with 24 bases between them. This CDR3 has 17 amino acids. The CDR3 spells CASSPASQGGDKNEQFF. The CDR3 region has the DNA TGTGCCAGCAGCCCCGCTTCCCAGGGCGGGGATAAAAATGAGCAGTTCTTC.

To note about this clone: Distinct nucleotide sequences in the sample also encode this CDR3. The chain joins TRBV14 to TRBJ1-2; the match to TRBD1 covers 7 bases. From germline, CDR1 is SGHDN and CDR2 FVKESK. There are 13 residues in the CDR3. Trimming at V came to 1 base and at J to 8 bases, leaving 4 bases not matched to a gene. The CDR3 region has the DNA TGTGCCAGCAGCCAAGTACAGGGGTACGGCTACACCTTC. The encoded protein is CASSQVQGYGYTF.

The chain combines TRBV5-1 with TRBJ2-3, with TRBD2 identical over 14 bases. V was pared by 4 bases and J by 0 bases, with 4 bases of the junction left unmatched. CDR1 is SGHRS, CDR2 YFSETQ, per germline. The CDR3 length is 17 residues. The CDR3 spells CASSRGLAGDSTDTQYF. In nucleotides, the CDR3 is TGCGCCAGCAGCAGGGGACTAGCGGGGGATAGCACAGATACGCAGTATTTT. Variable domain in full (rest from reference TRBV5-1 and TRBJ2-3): KAGVTQTPRYLIKTRGQQVTLSCSPISGHRSVSWYQQTPGQGLQFLFEYFSETQRNKGNFPGRFSGRQFSNSRSEMNVSTLELGDSALYLCASSRGLAGDSTDTQYFGPGTRLTVL.